This TCR beta chain comes out of a study of blood T cell repertoires in COVID-19. At the level of the study: T cells, B-cell-depleted T cells, or PBMCs supplied cDNA or gDNA.

Measured with immunoSEQ multiplex PCR; TCRdb has only the in-frame clones, and not every one. The data contain under 250,000 clones, roughly 88% of them singletons. This receptor was identified in a woman under 40 with COVID-19, enrolled during active disease. Sequences were obtained from peripheral blood.

In nucleotides, the CDR3 is TGTGCCAGTAGTATAGGAGGACAATCTGGAAACACCATATATTTT. Its translation is CASSIGGQSGNTIYF. V is TRBV19 and J is TRBJ1-3, with D maybe TRBD1 (5 bases). CDR1 LNHDA and CDR2 SQIVND come from the germline V gene (reference sequence). This CDR3 has 15 residues. Deletions cut 1 base from V and 1 base from J, with 8 bases between.